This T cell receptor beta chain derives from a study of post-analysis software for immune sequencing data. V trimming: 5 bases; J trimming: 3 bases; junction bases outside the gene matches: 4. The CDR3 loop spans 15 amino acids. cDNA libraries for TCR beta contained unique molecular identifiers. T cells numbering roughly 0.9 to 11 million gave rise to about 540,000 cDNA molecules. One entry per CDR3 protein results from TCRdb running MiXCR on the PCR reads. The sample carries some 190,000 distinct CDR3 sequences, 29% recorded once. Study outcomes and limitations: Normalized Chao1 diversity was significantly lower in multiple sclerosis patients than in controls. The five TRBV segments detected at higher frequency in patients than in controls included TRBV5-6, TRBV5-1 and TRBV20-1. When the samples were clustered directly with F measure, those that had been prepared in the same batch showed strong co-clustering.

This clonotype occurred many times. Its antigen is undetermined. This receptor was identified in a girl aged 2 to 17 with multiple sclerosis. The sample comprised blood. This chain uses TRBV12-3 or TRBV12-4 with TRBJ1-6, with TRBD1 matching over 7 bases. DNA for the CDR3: TGTGCCAGCAGTAACCGACAGGGCTATAATTCACCCCTCCACTTT. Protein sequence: CASSNRQGYNSPLHF.